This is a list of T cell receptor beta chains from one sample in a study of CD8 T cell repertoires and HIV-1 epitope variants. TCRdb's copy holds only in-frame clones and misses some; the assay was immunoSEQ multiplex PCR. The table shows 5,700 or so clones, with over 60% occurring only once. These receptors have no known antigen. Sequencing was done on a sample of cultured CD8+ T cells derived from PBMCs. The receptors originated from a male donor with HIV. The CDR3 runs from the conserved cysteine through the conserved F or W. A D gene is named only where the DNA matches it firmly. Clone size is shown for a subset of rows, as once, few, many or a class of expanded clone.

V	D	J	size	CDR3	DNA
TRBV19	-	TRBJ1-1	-	CASRLGDTEAFF	TGTGCCAGTCGGTTGGGTGACACTGAAGCTTTCTTT
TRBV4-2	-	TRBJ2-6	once	CASSQAIAAANVLTF	TGTGCCAGCAGCCAAGCAATCGCGGCGGCCAACGTCCTGACTTTC
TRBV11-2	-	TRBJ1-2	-	CASSLAGGQGNGYTF	TGTGCCAGCAGCTTAGCGGGCGGGCAGGGGAACGGCTACACCTTC
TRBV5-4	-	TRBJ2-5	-	CASSTAPGTPPAGSSETQYF	TGTGCCAGCAGCACCGCCCCCGGGACACCACCAGCAGGGAGTTCAGAGACCCAGTACTTC
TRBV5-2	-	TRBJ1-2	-	CASSQDPPDLDYGYTF	TGCGCCAGCAGCCAAGATCCCCCAGACTTGGACTATGGCTACACCTTC
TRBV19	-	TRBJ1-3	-	CASSITGFSGNTIYF	TGTGCCAGTAGTATAACAGGGTTCTCTGGAAACACCATATATTTT
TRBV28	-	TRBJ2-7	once	CASSLLPPLQQYF	TGTGCCAGCAGTTTATTACCCCCTCTCCAGCAGTACTTC
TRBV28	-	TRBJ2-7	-	CASSYYSGAEQYF	TGTGCCAGCAGTTACTATTCCGGGGCCGAGCAGTACTTC
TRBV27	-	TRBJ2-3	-	CASSPGLLDTQYF	TGTGCCAGCAGTCCTGGACTCTTAGATACGCAGTATTTT
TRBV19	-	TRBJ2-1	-	CASQSGYNEQFF	TGTGCCAGTCAGAGTGGGTACAATGAGCAGTTCTTC
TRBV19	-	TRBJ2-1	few	CASSIVQGENEQFF	TGTGCCAGTAGTATAGTTCAGGGTGAAAATGAGCAGTTCTTC
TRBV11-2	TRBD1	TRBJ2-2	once	CASSLEVQGYTGELFF	TGTGCCAGCAGCTTAGAAGTACAGGGGTACACCGGGGAGCTGTTTTTT
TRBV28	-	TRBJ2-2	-	CASSLREDRSYTGELFF	TGTGCCAGCAGTTTACGAGAGGACAGATCTTACACCGGGGAGCTGTTTTTT
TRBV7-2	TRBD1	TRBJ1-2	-	CASSSTGGRGYTF	TGTGCCAGCAGCTCAACAGGGGGGCGGGGCTACACCTTC
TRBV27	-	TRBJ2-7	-	CASSEIASSYEQYF	TGTGCCAGCAGTGAGATTGCAAGCTCCTACGAGCAGTACTTC
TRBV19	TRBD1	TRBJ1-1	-	CASRTGVRNTEAFF	TGTGCCAGTAGGACAGGGGTGCGGAACACTGAAGCTTTCTTT
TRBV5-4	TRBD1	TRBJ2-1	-	CASSLVVGGTGNEQFF	TGTGCCAGCAGCTTGGTTGTTGGCGGGACAGGCAATGAGCAGTTCTTC
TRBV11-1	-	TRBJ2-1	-	CASSLEGANEQFF	TGTGCCAGCAGCTTGGAAGGGGCAAATGAGCAGTTCTTC